This record covers a single T cell receptor beta chain. The antigen is unknown. The entry originates in a study of T cell repertoires in cytomegalovirus infection. The CDR3 covers 12 residues. V was trimmed by 6 bases and J by 6 bases, leaving 11 bases between them. One entry per CDR3 protein results from TCRdb running MiXCR on the reads. The repertoire holds some 920,000 distinct CDR3 sequences, with 25% to 40% as singletons. The TCR sequence derives from a human donor in good health (CMV status not recorded). Some clones in this sample may be carry-over from other donors' samples. The rearrangement joins TRBV12-3 or TRBV12-4 to TRBJ1-2; D remains ambiguous. The sample was cultured CD8+ T cells from PBMCs, taken from culture after CMV antigen stimulation. CDR3 DNA sequence: TGTGCCAGCAGAGACGGCGGGCATGGCTACACCTTC. Protein: CASRDGGHGYTF.